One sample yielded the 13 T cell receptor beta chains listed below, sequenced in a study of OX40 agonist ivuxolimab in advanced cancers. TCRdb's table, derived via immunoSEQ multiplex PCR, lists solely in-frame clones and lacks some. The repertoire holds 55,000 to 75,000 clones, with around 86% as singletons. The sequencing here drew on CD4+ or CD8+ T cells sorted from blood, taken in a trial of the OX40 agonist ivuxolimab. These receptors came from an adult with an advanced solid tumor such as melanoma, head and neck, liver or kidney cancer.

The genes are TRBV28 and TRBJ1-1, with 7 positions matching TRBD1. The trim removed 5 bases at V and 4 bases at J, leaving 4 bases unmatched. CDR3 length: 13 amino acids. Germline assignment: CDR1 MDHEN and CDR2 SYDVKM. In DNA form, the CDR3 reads TGTGCCAGCAGTAGACAGGGACTCACTGAAGCTTTCTTT. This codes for CASSRQGLTEAFF. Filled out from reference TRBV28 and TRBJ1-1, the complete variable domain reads DVKVTQSSRYLVKRTGEKVFLECVQDMDHENMFWYRQDPGLGLRLIYFSYDVKMKEKGDIPEGYSVSREKKERFSLILESASTNQTSMYLCASSRQGLTEAFFGQGTRLTVV.

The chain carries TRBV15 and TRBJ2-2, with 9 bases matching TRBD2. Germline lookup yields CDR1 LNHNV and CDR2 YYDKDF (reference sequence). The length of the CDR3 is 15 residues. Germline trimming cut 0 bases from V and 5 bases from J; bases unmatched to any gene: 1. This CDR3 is CATSRELAGTGELFF. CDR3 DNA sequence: TGTGCCACCAGCAGAGAGCTAGCGGGGACCGGGGAGCTGTTTTTT.

The CDR3 spells CASSPSTNTGELFF. CDR3 nucleotides: TGTGCCAGCTCACCATCGACCAACACCGGGGAGCTGTTTTTT. The V gene is TRBV18, the J gene TRBJ2-2; D is unresolved. Germline assignment: CDR1 KGHSH and CDR2 LQKENI. This CDR3 comprises 14 residues. The V gene lost 2 bases and the J gene lost 2 bases, with 6 bases spanning the gap.

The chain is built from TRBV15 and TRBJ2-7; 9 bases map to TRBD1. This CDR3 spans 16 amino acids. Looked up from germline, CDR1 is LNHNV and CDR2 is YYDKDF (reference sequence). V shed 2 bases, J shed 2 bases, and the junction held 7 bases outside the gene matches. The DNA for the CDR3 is TGTGCCACCAGCAGATCACCGGGACAGGGAGCCTACGAGCAGTACTTC. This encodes CATSRSPGQGAYEQYF. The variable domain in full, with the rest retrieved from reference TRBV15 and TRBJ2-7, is DAMVIQNPRYQVTQFGKPVTLSCSQTLNHNVMYWYQQKSSQAPKLLFHYYDKDFNNEADTPDNFQSRRPNTSFCFLDIRSPGLGDTAMYLCATSRSPGQGAYEQYFGPGTRLTVT.

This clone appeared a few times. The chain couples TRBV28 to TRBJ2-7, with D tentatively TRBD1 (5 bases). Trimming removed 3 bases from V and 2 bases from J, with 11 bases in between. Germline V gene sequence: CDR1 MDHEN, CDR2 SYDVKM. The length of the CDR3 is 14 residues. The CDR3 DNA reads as TGTGCCAGCAGTTTTGGAGACAGAGCCTACGAGCAGTACTTC. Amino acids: CASSFGDRAYEQYF. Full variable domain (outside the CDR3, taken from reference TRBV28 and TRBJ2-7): DVKVTQSSRYLVKRTGEKVFLECVQDMDHENMFWYRQDPGLGLRLIYFSYDVKMKEKGDIPEGYSVSREKKERFSLILESASTNQTSMYLCASSFGDRAYEQYFGPGTRLTVT.

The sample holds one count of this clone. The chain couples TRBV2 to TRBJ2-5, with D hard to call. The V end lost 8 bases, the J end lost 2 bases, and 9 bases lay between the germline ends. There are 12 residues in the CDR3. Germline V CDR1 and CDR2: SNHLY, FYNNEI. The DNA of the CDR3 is TGTGCCAGCCGCTACGGTCAAGAGACCCAGTACTTC. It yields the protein CASRYGQETQYF. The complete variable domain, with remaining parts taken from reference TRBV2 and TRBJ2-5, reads EPEVTQTPSHQVTQMGQEVILRCVPISNHLYFYWYRQILGQKVEFLVSFYNNEISEKSEIFDDQFSVERPDGSNFTLKIRSTKLEDSAMYFCASRYGQETQYFGPGTRLLVL.

The CDR3, as DNA: TGTGCCAGCAGCTTAGGGCGGATACTTGAGTACCAAGAGACCCAGTACTTC. Translated: CASSLGRILEYQETQYF. The V gene is TRBV7-9, the J gene TRBJ2-5; D call uncertain. Trimming removed 1 base from V and 0 bases from J, with 15 bases in between. This CDR3 is 17 amino acids long. Germline CDR1 is SEHNR and CDR2 is FQNEAQ (reference sequence).

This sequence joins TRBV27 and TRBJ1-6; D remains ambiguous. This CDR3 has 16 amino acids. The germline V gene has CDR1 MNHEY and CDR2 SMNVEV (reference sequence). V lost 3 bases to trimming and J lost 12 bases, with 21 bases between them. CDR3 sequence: CASSLFATGGSLPLHF. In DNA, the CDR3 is TGTGCCAGCAGTTTGTTCGCCACCGGAGGTTCGTTACCCCTCCACTTT.

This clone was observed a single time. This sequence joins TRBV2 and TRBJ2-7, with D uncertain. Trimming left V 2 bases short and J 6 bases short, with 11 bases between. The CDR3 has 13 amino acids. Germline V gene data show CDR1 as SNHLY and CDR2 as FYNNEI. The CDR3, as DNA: TGTGCCAGCAGTGAATGGGTAGGGTCCGAGCAGTACTTC. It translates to CASSEWVGSEQYF. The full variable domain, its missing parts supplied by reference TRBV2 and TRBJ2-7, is EPEVTQTPSHQVTQMGQEVILRCVPISNHLYFYWYRQILGQKVEFLVSFYNNEISEKSEIFDDQFSVERPDGSNFTLKIRSTKLEDSAMYFCASSEWVGSEQYFGPGTRLTVT.

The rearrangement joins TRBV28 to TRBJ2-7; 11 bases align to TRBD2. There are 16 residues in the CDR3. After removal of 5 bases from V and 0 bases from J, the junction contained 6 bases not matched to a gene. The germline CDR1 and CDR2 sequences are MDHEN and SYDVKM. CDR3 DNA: TGTGCCAGCAGTCGACTAGCGGGACCTAGCTCCTACGAGCAGTACTTC. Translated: CASSRLAGPSSYEQYF.

CDR3 DNA sequence: TGTGCTAGTGGGGGGCAGGTATCAGAGACCCAGTACTTC. This gives the protein CASGGQVSETQYF. J is TRBJ2-5 and V is TRBV12-5; the D gene is possibly TRBD1 (5 bases). The V gene's germline CDR1 is LGHNT and CDR2 FRNRAP. V lost 6 bases and J lost 4, with 12 bases in between. This CDR3 comprises 13 residues.

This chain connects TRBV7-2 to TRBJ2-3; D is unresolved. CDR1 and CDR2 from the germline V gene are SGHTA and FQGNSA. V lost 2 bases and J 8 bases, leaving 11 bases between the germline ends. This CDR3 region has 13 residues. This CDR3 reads CASSLSQDGTQYF. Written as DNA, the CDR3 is TGTGCCAGCAGCTTATCTCAGGATGGTACGCAGTATTTT.

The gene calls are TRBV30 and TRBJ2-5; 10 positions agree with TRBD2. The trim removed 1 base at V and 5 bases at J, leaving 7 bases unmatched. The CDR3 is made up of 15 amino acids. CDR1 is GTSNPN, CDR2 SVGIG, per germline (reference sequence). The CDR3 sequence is CAWSAKLAGWETQYF. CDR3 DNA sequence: TGTGCCTGGAGTGCGAAACTAGCGGGGTGGGAGACCCAGTACTTC.